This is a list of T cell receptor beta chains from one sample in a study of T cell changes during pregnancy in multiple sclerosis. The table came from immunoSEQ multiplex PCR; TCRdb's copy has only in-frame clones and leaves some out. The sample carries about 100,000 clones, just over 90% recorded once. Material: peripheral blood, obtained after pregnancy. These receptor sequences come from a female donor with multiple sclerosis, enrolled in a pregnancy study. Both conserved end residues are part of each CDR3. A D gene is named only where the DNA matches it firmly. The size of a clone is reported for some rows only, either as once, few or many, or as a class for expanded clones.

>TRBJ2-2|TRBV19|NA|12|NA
CASSWGVGELFF
TGTGCCAGTAGTTGGGGCGTAGGTGAGCTGTTTTTT
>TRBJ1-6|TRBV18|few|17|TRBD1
CASSAGLMGTGNSPLHF
TGTGCCAGCTCAGCCGGTTTAATGGGGACAGGGAATTCACCCCTCCACTTT
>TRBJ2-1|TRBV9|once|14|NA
CASSFSRRDNEQFF
TGTGCCAGCAGTTTCTCTAGGAGGGACAATGAGCAGTTCTTC
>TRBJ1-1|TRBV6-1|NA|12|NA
CASTPGGPRAFF
TGTGCCAGCACCCCCGGAGGGCCGCGGGCTTTCTTT
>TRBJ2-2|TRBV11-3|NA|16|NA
CASSLGSQGNTGELFF
TGTGCCAGCAGCTTAGGCTCCCAGGGGAACACCGGGGAGCTGTTTTTT
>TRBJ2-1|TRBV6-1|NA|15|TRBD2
CAEGRGGISYNEQFF
TGTGCGGAGGGGCGGGGGGGGATTAGCTACAATGAGCAGTTCTTC
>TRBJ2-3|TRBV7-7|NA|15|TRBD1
CASSPGTGGLDTQYF
TGTGCTAGCAGCCCCGGGACAGGGGGCTTAGATACGCAGTATTTT
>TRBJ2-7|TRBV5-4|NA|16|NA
CASSLGGGTALYEQYF
TGTGCCAGCAGCTTAGGTGGGGGGACAGCCCTATACGAGCAGTACTTC
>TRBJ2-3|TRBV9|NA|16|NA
CASSVASRGGTDTQYF
TGTGCCAGCAGCGTAGCTTCCCGCGGGGGCACAGATACGCAGTATTTT
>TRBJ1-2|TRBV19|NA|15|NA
CASSYGTSGSYGYTF
TGTGCCAGTAGCTACGGGACTTCTGGGAGCTATGGCTACACCTTC
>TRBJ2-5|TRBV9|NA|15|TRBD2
CASSVDTSGGETQYF
TGTGCCAGCAGCGTAGATACTAGCGGGGGGGAGACCCAGTACTTC
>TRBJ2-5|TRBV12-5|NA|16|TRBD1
CASGLGLTGVQETQYF
TGTGCTAGTGGTTTGGGTTTAACAGGGGTCCAAGAGACCCAGTACTTC
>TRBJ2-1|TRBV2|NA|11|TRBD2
CAGRGGREQFF
TGTGCCGGGCGGGGGGGACGGGAGCAGTTCTTC
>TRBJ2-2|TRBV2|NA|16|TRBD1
CASRPPGQGNTGELFF
TGTGCCAGCAGACCTCCGGGACAGGGGAACACCGGGGAGCTGTTTTTT
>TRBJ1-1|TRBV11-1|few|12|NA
CASSSQGLGAFF
TGTGCCAGCAGCTCGCAGGGGCTGGGAGCTTTCTTT
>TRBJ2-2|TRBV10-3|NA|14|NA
CAIRRTDDTGELFF
TGTGCCATCAGGAGGACAGACGACACCGGGGAGCTGTTTTTT
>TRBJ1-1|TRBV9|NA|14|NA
CASSIRQENTEAFF
TGTGCCAGCAGCATTCGACAGGAGAACACTGAAGCTTTCTTT
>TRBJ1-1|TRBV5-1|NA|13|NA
CASSLVSQNEAFF
TGCGCCAGCAGCTTGGTATCGCAGAATGAAGCTTTCTTT
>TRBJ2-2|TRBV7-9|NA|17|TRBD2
CASSLLAGGRDTGELFF
TGTGCCAGCAGCTTACTAGCGGGGGGCCGGGACACCGGGGAGCTGTTTTTT
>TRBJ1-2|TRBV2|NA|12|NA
CASSVGASGYTF
TGTGCCAGCAGTGTCGGTGCATCTGGCTACACCTTC
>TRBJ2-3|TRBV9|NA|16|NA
CASSGSTGGGTDTQYF
TGTGCCAGCAGCGGATCGACGGGTGGAGGCACAGATACGCAGTATTTT
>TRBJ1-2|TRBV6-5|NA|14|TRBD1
CASSYSGQGGGYTF
TGTGCCAGCAGTTACTCGGGACAGGGTGGAGGCTACACCTTC
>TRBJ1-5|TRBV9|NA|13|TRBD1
CASSPGQGQPQHF
TGTGCCAGCAGCCCTGGACAGGGTCAGCCCCAGCATTTT
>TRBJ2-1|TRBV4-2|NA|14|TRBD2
CASSLTSADNEQFF
TGTGCCAGCAGCCTCACTAGCGCAGACAATGAGCAGTTCTTC
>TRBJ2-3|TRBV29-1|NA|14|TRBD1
CSVAGTGFTDTQYF
TGCAGCGTTGCCGGGACAGGCTTCACAGATACGCAGTATTTT
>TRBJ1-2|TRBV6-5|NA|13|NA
CASSYRVSYGYTF
TGTGCCAGCAGTTACCGCGTATCTTATGGCTACACCTTC
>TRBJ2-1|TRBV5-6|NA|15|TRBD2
CASSLQRGGPSEQFF
TGTGCCAGCAGCTTGCAGCGGGGGGGCCCTAGTGAGCAGTTCTTC
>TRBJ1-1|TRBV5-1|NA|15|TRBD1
CASSLDRGRDTEAFF
TGCGCCAGCAGCTTGGACAGGGGGCGGGACACTGAAGCTTTCTTT
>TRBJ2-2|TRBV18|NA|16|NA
CASSPGRGSNTGELFF
TGTGCCAGCTCCCCTGGGAGGGGGTCGAACACCGGGGAGCTGTTTTTT
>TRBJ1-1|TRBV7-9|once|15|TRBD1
CASRVGTGSNTEAFF
TGTGCCAGCCGGGTCGGGACAGGGTCGAACACTGAAGCTTTCTTT
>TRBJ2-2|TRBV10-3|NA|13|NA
CASRGTEAGELFF
TGTGCCTCGCGCGGTACCGAGGCCGGGGAGCTGTTTTTT
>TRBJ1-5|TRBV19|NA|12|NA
CASIGVNQPQHF
TGTGCCAGTATCGGGGTAAATCAGCCCCAGCATTTT
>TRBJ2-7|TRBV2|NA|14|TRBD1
CASSGDRASYEQYF
TGTGCCAGCAGTGGGGACAGAGCATCCTACGAGCAGTACTTC
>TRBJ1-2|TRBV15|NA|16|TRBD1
CATSSATGAPWHGYTF
TGTGCCACCAGCAGTGCCACAGGGGCCCCCTGGCATGGCTACACCTTC
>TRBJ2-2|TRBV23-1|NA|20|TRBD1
CASSQSGGQLIGYNTGELFF
TGCGCCAGCAGTCAATCAGGGGGACAGCTTATTGGATATAACACCGGGGAGCTGTTTTTT
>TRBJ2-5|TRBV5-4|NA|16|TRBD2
CASSLGGGVWEETQYF
TGTGCCAGCAGCTTGGGGGGGGGTGTGTGGGAAGAGACCCAGTACTTC
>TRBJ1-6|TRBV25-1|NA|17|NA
CASSESNESSYNSPLHF
TGTGCCAGCAGTGAAAGTAATGAGAGCTCCTATAATTCACCCCTCCACTTT
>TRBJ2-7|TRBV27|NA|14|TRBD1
CASSMTGRGSEQYF
TGTGCCAGCAGTATGACAGGGAGAGGGAGCGAGCAGTACTTC
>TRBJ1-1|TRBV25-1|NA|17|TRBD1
CASSEYNKGTVNTEAFF
TGTGCCAGCAGTGAATACAATAAAGGGACAGTTAACACTGAAGCTTTCTTT
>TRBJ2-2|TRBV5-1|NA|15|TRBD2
CASSFAGENTGELFF
TGCGCCAGCAGCTTCGCGGGGGAGAACACCGGGGAGCTGTTTTTT
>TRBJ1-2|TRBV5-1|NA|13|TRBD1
CAIQEAGGHGYTF
TGCGCCATCCAGGAGGCAGGGGGCCATGGCTACACCTTC
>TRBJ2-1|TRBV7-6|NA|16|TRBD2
CASSLDGTSLFNEQFF
TGTGCCAGCAGCTTAGATGGGACTAGCCTTTTCAATGAGCAGTTCTTC
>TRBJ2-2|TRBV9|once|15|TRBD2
CASSVSGGATGELFF
TGTGCCAGCAGCGTTAGCGGGGGGGCCACCGGGGAGCTGTTTTTT
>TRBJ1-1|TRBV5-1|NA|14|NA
CASREGTVGTEAFF
TGCGCCAGCAGGGAGGGGACGGTCGGGACTGAAGCTTTCTTT
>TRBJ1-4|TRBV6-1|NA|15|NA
CASSEASGVTEKLFF
TGTGCCAGCAGTGAAGCCTCAGGGGTTACTGAAAAACTGTTTTTT
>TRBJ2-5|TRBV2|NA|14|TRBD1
CASTKRTGAETQYF
TGTGCCAGCACCAAACGCACAGGGGCGGAGACCCAGTACTTC
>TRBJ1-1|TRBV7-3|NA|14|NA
CASSPGQTNTEAFF
TGTGCCAGCAGCCCAGGACAGACGAACACTGAAGCTTTCTTT
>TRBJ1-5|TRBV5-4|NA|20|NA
CASSSVRRARGGYSNQPQHF
TGTGCCAGCAGCTCTGTTCGCCGCGCCCGGGGAGGGTACAGCAATCAGCCCCAGCATTTT
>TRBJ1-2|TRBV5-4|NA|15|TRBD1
CASSLEGQGSYGYTF
TGTGCCAGCAGCTTGGAGGGACAGGGAAGCTATGGCTACACCTTC
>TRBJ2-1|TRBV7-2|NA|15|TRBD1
CASSRGQGAINEQFF
TGTGCCAGCAGCCGGGGACAGGGGGCGATCAATGAGCAGTTCTTC
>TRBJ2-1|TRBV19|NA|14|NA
CASSMVVSRNEQFF
TGTGCCAGTAGTATGGTGGTTAGCCGCAATGAGCAGTTCTTC
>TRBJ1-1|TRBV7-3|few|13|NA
CASTLDRNTEAFF
TGTGCCAGCACCCTGGACAGGAACACTGAAGCTTTCTTT
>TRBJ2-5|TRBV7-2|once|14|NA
CASSLDRDMGTQYF
TGTGCCAGCAGCTTAGACCGGGACATGGGGACCCAGTACTTC
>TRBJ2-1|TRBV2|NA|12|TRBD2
CASSGLAGGQFF
TGTGCCAGCAGTGGTTTAGCGGGGGGGCAGTTCTTC
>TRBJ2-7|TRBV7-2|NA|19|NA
CASSLSDSTLPGSTYEQYF
TGTGCCAGCAGCTTATCCGACTCGACCCTCCCGGGATCGACCTACGAGCAGTACTTC
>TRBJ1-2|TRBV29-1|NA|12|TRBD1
CSVEGTGLGYTF
TGCAGCGTTGAAGGGACAGGGCTGGGCTACACCTTC
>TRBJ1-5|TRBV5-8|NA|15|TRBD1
CASSLVWGQDQPQHF
TGTGCCAGCAGCTTGGTCTGGGGACAGGATCAGCCCCAGCATTTT
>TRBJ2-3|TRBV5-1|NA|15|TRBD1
CASELWDSHTDTQYF
TGCGCCAGCGAGCTTTGGGACAGTCACACAGATACGCAGTATTTT